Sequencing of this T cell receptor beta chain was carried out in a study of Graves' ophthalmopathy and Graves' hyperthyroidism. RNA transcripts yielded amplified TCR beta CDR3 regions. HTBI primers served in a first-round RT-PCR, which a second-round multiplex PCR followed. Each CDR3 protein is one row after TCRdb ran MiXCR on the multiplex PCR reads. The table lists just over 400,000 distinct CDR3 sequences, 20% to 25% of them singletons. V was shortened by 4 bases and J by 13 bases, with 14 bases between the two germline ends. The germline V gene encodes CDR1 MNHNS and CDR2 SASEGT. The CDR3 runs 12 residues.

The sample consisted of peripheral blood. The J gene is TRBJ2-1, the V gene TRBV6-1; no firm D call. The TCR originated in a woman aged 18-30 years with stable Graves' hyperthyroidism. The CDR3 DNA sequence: TGTGCCAGCAGTGGATATCTGGGTGGCCAGTTCTTC. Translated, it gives CASSGYLGGQFF.